This paragraph reports one TCR beta chain. Its antigen is not identified. TCRdb reprocessed the 5' RACE reads with MiXCR, giving one entry per CDR3 protein. The sample contains a few hundred thousand distinct CDR3 sequences, roughly 7.5% of which appear only once. The data originate from a study of T cells after yellow fever vaccination. Study findings and constraints: Most clones from primary vaccination were detected again post-booster (roughly 96% CD4, 88% CD8). Contaminants from the bulk population, in the form of abundant clonotypes, could be found in FACS-sorted repertoires.

The TCR was taken from a man younger than 35 who received the YFV17D yellow fever vaccine. Here the sequenced sample was PBMCs, taken roughly 45 days after the first yellow fever vaccination.

This CDR3 is CSAPLLTGELFF. DNA of the CDR3: TGCAGTGCCCCCCTCCTGACCGGGGAGCTGTTTTTT. V usage is TRBV20-1 and J usage is TRBJ2-2; D remains unclear. The V end lost 6 bases, the J end lost 5 bases, and 10 bases lay between the germline ends. This CDR3 has 12 residues. Germline V gives CDR1 DFQATT, CDR2 SNEGSKA (reference sequence).